The clone carrying this T cell receptor beta chain has just a few counts. This CDR3 is 18 amino acids long. V gave up 0 bases and J gave up 0 bases; unmatched junction bases: 9. Per germline, CDR1 SGHRS and CDR2 YFSETQ. This sample was included in a study of blood T cell repertoires in COVID-19. Study background: Acute and convalescent COVID-19 samples came from the United States, Italy and Spain. T cells, B-cell-depleted T cells, or PBMCs supplied cDNA or gDNA.

The authors' processing: Amplification of reference gene primers provided the estimated nucleated cell counts. The table came from immunoSEQ multiplex PCR; TCRdb's copy has only in-frame clones and leaves some out. The V and J calls and clone size are taken from that table; D and trimming were inferred from the DNA. The sample yields 75,000 to 80,000 clones, 88% seen once. This chain connects TRBV5-1 to TRBJ2-7, with 10 bases lining up with TRBD2. The clonotype comes from a human donor in a cohort sampled during active COVID-19. Sequencing used peripheral blood. DNA for the CDR3: TGCGCCAGCAGCTTGGCCGGTAGCGGGGGGCTCAGCTCCTACGAGCAGTACTTC. This translates into CASSLAGSGGLSSYEQYF.